The rows below give T cell receptor beta chains drawn from one sample of a study of blood T cell repertoires in COVID-19. Assay: immunoSEQ multiplex PCR; the TCRdb copy retains only in-frame clones and omits some. The repertoire has a few hundred thousand clones, around 85% of them found once; the top ten carry approximately 8%. The sequenced material came from PBMCs or T cells enriched from blood (not recorded which). The receptors shown here come from a woman aged 60-70 years who had recovered from COVID-19. The CDR3 runs from the conserved cysteine through the conserved F or W. Fields, in order: CDR3 length, V gene, CDR3 protein.

13,TRBV2,CASSSSRETEAFF
13,TRBV10-2,CASSETGNYGYTF
14,TRBV7-2,CASSLVTENTEAFF
14,TRBV5-6,CASSLGGSGDTQYF
13,TRBV7-2,CASSFTGGAEAFF
16,TRBV6-6,CASSYSRTAPNYGYTF
15,TRBV6-5,CASSYLTVPVYGYTF
15,TRBV5-1,CASSLGVTGTGGYTF
15,TRBV11-2,CASSVQGDPYNEQFF
13,TRBV7-9,CASSSRQGGEQYF
14,TRBV5-1,CASSAGQGPYGYTF
14,TRBV11-3,CASSFGLGTDTQYF
15,TRBV3-1/TRBV3-2,CASSPPGTGSYEQYF
16,TRBV24-1,CATSDAQGKDNEKLFF
14,TRBV30,CAWSVLGENEKLFF
13,TRBV4-1,CASSQWPGFEQYF
15,TRBV7-2,CASSLSAGGLNEQFF
17,TRBV3-1/TRBV3-2,CASSQGWTGGNTGELFF
16,TRBV7-2,CASSLGQQPGAGELFF
13,TRBV4-2,CASSQEGATEAFF
14,TRBV18,CASSPFGMYTEAFF
13,TRBV5-4,CASSPEPSLKLFF
17,TRBV4-1,CASSQESPWTGGTEAFF
16,TRBV5-1,CASSAQGDSSNYGYTF
12,TRBV25-1,CASSAGNQPQHF
16,TRBV7-9,CASSLGSSGSADTQYF
19,TRBV9,CASSSPGTGVSSYNSPLHF
14,TRBV11-2,CASSLDWGGDEQFF
15,TRBV19,CASSPGTSGEVAPYF
18,TRBV7-9,CASSSGELWQGLLYGYTF
15,TRBV27,CASSTQGGWNEKLFF
15,TRBV2,CASRNGTVRGQPQHF
15,TRBV5-1,CASSYSTGRGETQYF
13,TRBV29-1,CSVVQGVGTEAFF
16,TRBV5-6,CASSFRRGGNNSPLHF
16,TRBV18,CASSPRGASGANVLTF
14,TRBV19,CASSTTTGITEAFF
15,TRBV4-1,CASSQFEGGYNEQFF
13,TRBV27,CASRPLGQTEAFF
15,TRBV2,CASSRDRGGNEKLFF
13,TRBV27,CASRKGDKAWQFF
16,TRBV3-1/TRBV3-2,CASSPLAGPSTDTQYF
14,TRBV11-2,CASRRTGRNYGYTF
16,TRBV5-1,CASSLVPGGGEDTQYF
16,TRBV11-2,CASSLGYRRENTEAFF
15,TRBV24-1,CATSDAEAGNTEAFF
16,TRBV5-1,CASSLLGGGHTDTQYF
15,TRBV4-1,CASSLMGLVAAGQYF
16,TRBV13,CASSLAAGGRGYGYTF
16,TRBV24-1,CATSDVGGASQETQYF